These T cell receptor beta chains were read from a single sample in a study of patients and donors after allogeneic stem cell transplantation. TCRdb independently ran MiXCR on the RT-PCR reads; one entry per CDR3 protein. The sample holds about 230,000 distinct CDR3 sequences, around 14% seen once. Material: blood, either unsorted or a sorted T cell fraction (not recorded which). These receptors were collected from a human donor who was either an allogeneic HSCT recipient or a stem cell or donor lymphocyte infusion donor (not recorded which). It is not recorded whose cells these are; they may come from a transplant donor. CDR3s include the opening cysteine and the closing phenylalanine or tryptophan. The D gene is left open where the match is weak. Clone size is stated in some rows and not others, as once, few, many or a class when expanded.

cdr3_aa: CASSGLVETQYF
cdr3_nt: TGTGCCAGCTCGGGACTAGTAGAGACCCAGTACTTC
v_call: TRBV6-6
d_call: TRBD2
j_call: TRBJ2-5
clone_size: few

cdr3_aa: CASRGTATTGELFF
cdr3_nt: TGTGCCAGCAGGGGGACAGCGACCACCGGGGAGCTGTTTTTT
v_call: TRBV12-3/TRBV12-4
d_call: TRBD1
j_call: TRBJ2-2
clone_size: -

cdr3_aa: CSVGQPQHF
cdr3_nt: TGCAGTGTGGGCCAGCCCCAGCATTTT
v_call: TRBV20-1
d_call: -
j_call: TRBJ1-5
clone_size: -

cdr3_aa: CASSFGQGYNEQFF
cdr3_nt: TGTGCCAGCAGCTTTGGACAGGGGTACAATGAGCAGTTCTTC
v_call: TRBV7-6
d_call: TRBD1
j_call: TRBJ2-1
clone_size: many

cdr3_aa: CASSTRQETNYGYTF
cdr3_nt: TGCGCCAGCAGCACCCGACAGGAAACAAACTATGGCTACACCTTC
v_call: TRBV4-3
d_call: -
j_call: TRBJ1-2
clone_size: few

cdr3_aa: CASSNRGNEQFF
cdr3_nt: TGTGCCAGCTCTAACAGGGGAAATGAGCAGTTCTTC
v_call: TRBV6-5
d_call: TRBD1
j_call: TRBJ2-1
clone_size: -

cdr3_aa: CASSLIRRANTGELFF
cdr3_nt: TGCGCCAGCAGCTTGATCCGCAGAGCGAACACCGGGGAGCTGTTTTTT
v_call: TRBV5-1
d_call: -
j_call: TRBJ2-2
clone_size: many

cdr3_aa: CASSQGTREGRQYF
cdr3_nt: TGCGCCAGCAGCCAAGGGACTCGCGAGGGTCGGCAGTACTTC
v_call: TRBV5-1
d_call: -
j_call: TRBJ2-7
clone_size: -

cdr3_aa: CASSLGGAGTWYEQYF
cdr3_nt: TGTGCCAGCAGTTTAGGGGGTGCGGGGACTTGGTACGAGCAGTACTTC
v_call: TRBV12-3/TRBV12-4
d_call: -
j_call: TRBJ2-7
clone_size: few

cdr3_aa: CASTGQGFYQPQHF
cdr3_nt: TGTGCCAGCACCGGACAGGGATTTTATCAGCCCCAGCATTTT
v_call: TRBV6-1
d_call: TRBD1
j_call: TRBJ1-5
clone_size: few

cdr3_aa: CASSQASTYEQYF
cdr3_nt: TGTGCCAGCAGCCAAGCCTCAACCTACGAGCAGTACTTC
v_call: TRBV3-1
d_call: -
j_call: TRBJ2-7
clone_size: many

cdr3_aa: CASSQDFRGEQFF
cdr3_nt: TGCGCCAGCAGCCAAGATTTCAGGGGTGAGCAGTTCTTC
v_call: TRBV4-3
d_call: -
j_call: TRBJ2-1
clone_size: many

cdr3_aa: CASIDGTHSYEQYF
cdr3_nt: TGTGCCAGCATTGACGGTACCCACTCCTACGAGCAGTACTTC
v_call: TRBV6-1
d_call: -
j_call: TRBJ2-7
clone_size: many

cdr3_aa: CASSPNQGGTYGYTF
cdr3_nt: TGTGCCAGCAGCCCCAATCAGGGGGGGACTTATGGCTACACCTTC
v_call: TRBV7-2
d_call: TRBD1
j_call: TRBJ1-2
clone_size: few

cdr3_aa: CASSSNTHRGGIQYF
cdr3_nt: TGTGCCAGCAGCTCCAATACTCACAGGGGAGGCATTCAGTACTTC
v_call: TRBV7-2
d_call: -
j_call: TRBJ2-4
clone_size: few

cdr3_aa: CASRQDRALRFASYNEQFF
cdr3_nt: TGTGCCAGCAGACAGGACAGGGCCCTAAGGTTTGCTTCCTACAATGAGCAGTTCTTC
v_call: TRBV6-1
d_call: TRBD1
j_call: TRBJ2-1
clone_size: few

cdr3_aa: CATSDSGTAGNEKLFF
cdr3_nt: TGTGCCACCAGTGATTCCGGGACAGCTGGTAATGAAAAACTGTTTTTT
v_call: TRBV24-1
d_call: TRBD1
j_call: TRBJ1-4
clone_size: few

cdr3_aa: CASRVTAAAKNIQYF
cdr3_nt: TGCGCCAGCAGAGTCACGGCGGCGGCCAAAAACATTCAGTACTTC
v_call: TRBV5-1
d_call: -
j_call: TRBJ2-4
clone_size: -

cdr3_aa: CASSVYQGVGVNTEAFF
cdr3_nt: TGTGCCAGCAGCGTTTATCAGGGGGTAGGGGTGAACACTGAAGCTTTCTTT
v_call: TRBV7-6
d_call: TRBD1
j_call: TRBJ1-1
clone_size: many

cdr3_aa: CASSHRGFNTEAFF
cdr3_nt: TGTGCCAGTAGTCATAGGGGTTTTAACACTGAAGCTTTCTTT
v_call: TRBV19
d_call: -
j_call: TRBJ1-1
clone_size: -

cdr3_aa: CASSFIPNTGELFF
cdr3_nt: TGTGCCAGCAGTTTTATACCGAACACCGGGGAGCTGTTTTTT
v_call: TRBV6-2/TRBV6-3
d_call: -
j_call: TRBJ2-2
clone_size: -

cdr3_aa: CASAFGYTQYF
cdr3_nt: TGTGCTAGTGCCTTCGGATATACGCAGTATTTT
v_call: TRBV12-5
d_call: -
j_call: TRBJ2-3
clone_size: -

cdr3_aa: CASSPPQRNYEQYF
cdr3_nt: TGCGCCAGCAGCCCACCTCAGCGGAACTACGAGCAGTACTTC
v_call: TRBV5-1
d_call: -
j_call: TRBJ2-7
clone_size: many

cdr3_aa: CASSPNLGRLAKNIQYF
cdr3_nt: TGTGCCAGCTCACCCAACCTGGGGCGGCTAGCCAAAAACATTCAGTACTTC
v_call: TRBV18
d_call: -
j_call: TRBJ2-4
clone_size: -

cdr3_aa: CASSLAQGSGANVLTF
cdr3_nt: TGTGCCAGCAGCTTAGCCCAGGGCTCTGGGGCCAACGTCCTGACTTTC
v_call: TRBV7-3
d_call: -
j_call: TRBJ2-6
clone_size: many

cdr3_aa: CASSAPGQGMNEQFF
cdr3_nt: TGTGCCAGCAGTGCGCCGGGACAGGGGATGAATGAGCAGTTCTTC
v_call: TRBV25-1
d_call: TRBD1
j_call: TRBJ2-1
clone_size: -

cdr3_aa: CASRIRGGFKGETQYF
cdr3_nt: TGTGCCAGCAGGATACGAGGGGGATTTAAAGGGGAGACCCAGTACTTC
v_call: TRBV6-1
d_call: -
j_call: TRBJ2-5
clone_size: many

cdr3_aa: CASSQEWGPTNEKLFF
cdr3_nt: TGTGCCAGCAGCCAAGAATGGGGTCCAACTAATGAAAAACTGTTTTTT
v_call: TRBV14
d_call: -
j_call: TRBJ1-4
clone_size: -

cdr3_aa: CASSSRGGHTDTQYF
cdr3_nt: TGTGCCAGCAGTTCTCGGGGGGGCCACACAGATACGCAGTATTTT
v_call: TRBV2
d_call: TRBD2
j_call: TRBJ2-3
clone_size: -

cdr3_aa: CSALGELFVGEQYF
cdr3_nt: TGCAGTGCTCTGGGCGAACTATTCGTCGGCGAGCAGTACTTC
v_call: TRBV20-1
d_call: -
j_call: TRBJ2-7
clone_size: few

cdr3_aa: CASSLLTSGGSEQYF
cdr3_nt: TGTGCCAGCAGCTTACTAACTAGCGGGGGGTCCGAGCAGTACTTC
v_call: TRBV7-2
d_call: TRBD2
j_call: TRBJ2-7
clone_size: many

cdr3_aa: CSARGRQGAHHEQFF
cdr3_nt: TGCAGTGCTAGAGGGAGGCAGGGGGCGCACCATGAGCAGTTCTTC
v_call: TRBV20-1
d_call: TRBD1
j_call: TRBJ2-1
clone_size: -

cdr3_aa: CASSSGTGGIRNEQYF
cdr3_nt: TGTGCCAGTAGTAGTGGGACAGGGGGAATTAGGAACGAGCAGTACTTC
v_call: TRBV19
d_call: TRBD1
j_call: TRBJ2-7
clone_size: -

cdr3_aa: CASSPTSDSYEQYF
cdr3_nt: TGTGCCAGCTCACCAACGAGCGACTCCTACGAGCAGTACTTC
v_call: TRBV18
d_call: -
j_call: TRBJ2-7
clone_size: many

cdr3_aa: CASTPPGGREQFF
cdr3_nt: TGCGCCAGCACTCCCCCGGGGGGTCGAGAGCAGTTCTTC
v_call: TRBV5-1
d_call: TRBD2
j_call: TRBJ2-1
clone_size: few

cdr3_aa: CASREALRGSYEQYF
cdr3_nt: TGTGCCAGCAGGGAGGCGCTCAGGGGATCCTACGAGCAGTACTTC
v_call: TRBV6-1
d_call: -
j_call: TRBJ2-7
clone_size: -

cdr3_aa: CASSPWVSGELFF
cdr3_nt: TGTGCCAGCAGCCCCTGGGTGTCCGGGGAGCTGTTTTTT
v_call: TRBV3-1
d_call: -
j_call: TRBJ2-2
clone_size: many

cdr3_aa: CASSRLRDQPQHF
cdr3_nt: TGTGCCAGCTCACGTCTGAGAGATCAGCCCCAGCATTTT
v_call: TRBV18
d_call: -
j_call: TRBJ1-5
clone_size: -

cdr3_aa: CSAKGGLEGGEAFF
cdr3_nt: TGCAGTGCGAAAGGGGGGCTGGAGGGTGGTGAAGCTTTCTTT
v_call: TRBV20-1
d_call: -
j_call: TRBJ1-1
clone_size: -

cdr3_aa: CASSQDSYTDTQYF
cdr3_nt: TGCGCCAGCAGCCAAGACTCCTACACAGATACGCAGTATTTT
v_call: TRBV4-3
d_call: -
j_call: TRBJ2-3
clone_size: -

cdr3_aa: CASSLGGTPSNSPLHF
cdr3_nt: TGTGCCAGCAGTTTAGGGGGGACCCCCTCAAATTCACCCCTCCACTTT
v_call: TRBV12-3/TRBV12-4
d_call: -
j_call: TRBJ1-6
clone_size: few

cdr3_aa: CASSQDHDRGLMDF
cdr3_nt: TGCGCCAGCAGCCAAGATCACGACCGGGGACTGATGGACTTC
v_call: TRBV4-1
d_call: -
j_call: TRBJ2-7
clone_size: few

cdr3_aa: CSVEVGGENIQYF
cdr3_nt: TGCAGCGTTGAAGTCGGGGGAGAAAACATTCAGTACTTC
v_call: TRBV29-1
d_call: -
j_call: TRBJ2-4
clone_size: many

cdr3_aa: CASSRDRDETQYF
cdr3_nt: TGTGCCAGCAGTCGGGACAGGGATGAGACCCAGTACTTC
v_call: TRBV4-2
d_call: TRBD1
j_call: TRBJ2-5
clone_size: many

cdr3_aa: CASSSREVYNEQFF
cdr3_nt: TGTGCCAGCAGCTCGCGGGAGGTGTACAATGAGCAGTTCTTC
v_call: TRBV7-2
d_call: TRBD2
j_call: TRBJ2-1
clone_size: few

cdr3_aa: CASSGQSPHGYTF
cdr3_nt: TGTGCCAGCAGTGGACAAAGCCCCCATGGCTACACCTTC
v_call: TRBV6-1
d_call: -
j_call: TRBJ1-2
clone_size: few

cdr3_aa: CAISGTSGKREGTNEQFF
cdr3_nt: TGTGCCATCAGTGGGACATCCGGCAAGCGGGAGGGAACCAATGAGCAGTTCTTC
v_call: TRBV10-3
d_call: TRBD2
j_call: TRBJ2-1
clone_size: many

cdr3_aa: CASSARVREQETQYF
cdr3_nt: TGTGCCAGCAGCGCCCGGGTCCGGGAGCAGGAGACCCAGTACTTC
v_call: TRBV9
d_call: -
j_call: TRBJ2-5
clone_size: -

cdr3_aa: CASSLAGAKRDTQYF
cdr3_nt: TGTGCCAGCAGCTTGGCGGGAGCGAAGAGAGATACGCAGTATTTT
v_call: TRBV11-2
d_call: TRBD2
j_call: TRBJ2-3
clone_size: few

cdr3_aa: CASSAGTVSGNTIYF
cdr3_nt: TGTGCCAGCAGCGCCGGGACGGTCTCTGGAAACACCATATATTTT
v_call: TRBV11-2
d_call: -
j_call: TRBJ1-3
clone_size: -

cdr3_aa: CARSKVRNSGRGYTF
cdr3_nt: TGTGCCAGATCAAAGGTGCGTAACAGCGGTAGGGGCTACACCTTC
v_call: TRBV25-1
d_call: -
j_call: TRBJ1-2
clone_size: -

cdr3_aa: CSVISGRMADTQYF
cdr3_nt: TGCAGTGTCATAAGCGGGAGGATGGCAGATACGCAGTATTTT
v_call: TRBV20-1
d_call: TRBD2
j_call: TRBJ2-3
clone_size: many

cdr3_aa: CASSQLPTAQETQYF
cdr3_nt: TGTGCCAGCAGCCAACTACCGACAGCCCAAGAGACCCAGTACTTC
v_call: TRBV3-1
d_call: -
j_call: TRBJ2-5
clone_size: few